These T cell receptor beta chains were read from a single sample in a study of human T cells and chemical hapten exposure. In TCRdb, the RACE reads were re-called with MiXCR into one record per CDR3 protein. The repertoire holds under 90,000 distinct CDR3 sequences, with nearly 10% as singletons. The sample was whole blood, taken in connection with sensitization to the hapten diphenylcyclopropenone (DPC). Receptors originate from a woman in her thirties or forties with alopecia areata. Some clones in this sample may be carry-over from other donors' samples. The CDR3 runs from the conserved cysteine through the conserved F or W. D genes are given only for firm matches. Only some rows state a clone size, as once, few, many or a class for expanded clones.

clone_size	d_call	j_call	v_call	cdr3_nt	cdr3_aa
many	.	TRBJ1-4	TRBV7-9	TGTGCCAGCAGCTCCCCAGAGGGGGCTAATGAAAAACTGTTTTTT	CASSSPEGANEKLFF
many	TRBD2	TRBJ2-1	TRBV6-6	TGTGCCGGCCCGGCGGCTAGCGGGGCGTACAATGAGCAGTTCTTC	CAGPAASGAYNEQFF
few	TRBD1	TRBJ1-1	TRBV6-2/TRBV6-3	TGTGCCAGCAGCTACAAGGGACAGGGTTATGTGGGCACTGAAGCTTTCTTT	CASSYKGQGYVGTEAFF
many	.	TRBJ1-1	TRBV27	TGTGCCAGCAGTTCCCCATTATCGGGGACTGAAGCTTTCTTT	CASSSPLSGTEAFF
few	TRBD1	TRBJ1-5	TRBV18	TGTGCCAGTACCGGGACAGGGTTATGGCAGGGCAATCAGCCCCAGCATTTT	CASTGTGLWQGNQPQHF
many	.	TRBJ1-2	TRBV18	TGTGCCAGCTCACCACCGTCGGGTGGCTACACCTTC	CASSPPSGGYTF
.	.	TRBJ2-3	TRBV9	TGTGCCAGCAGCGTAGCAACAGTTAGCACAGATACGCAGTATTTT	CASSVATVSTDTQYF
many	TRBD1	TRBJ2-2	TRBV20-1	TGCAGTGCTGGCTACAGGGGATTGAACACCGGGGAGCTGTTTTTT	CSAGYRGLNTGELFF
few	.	TRBJ2-3	TRBV18	TGTGCCAGCTCACCCATCAACAGGGCAGATACGCAGTATTTT	CASSPINRADTQYF
many	.	TRBJ2-3	TRBV4-2	TGTGCCAGCAGCCAAGTCGAGACAGATACGCAGTATTTT	CASSQVETDTQYF
few	TRBD1	TRBJ2-3	TRBV11-3	TGTGCCAGCAGCTTTGTCGGGACAGGGGGCTCGTCGGATACGCAGTATTTT	CASSFVGTGGSSDTQYF
.	TRBD1	TRBJ1-4	TRBV6-2/TRBV6-3	TGTGCCAGCAGTACTCGACAGGGGACGGATGAAAAACTGTTTTTT	CASSTRQGTDEKLFF
.	TRBD1	TRBJ1-2	TRBV10-3	TGTGCCATCAGTCCTGGGACAGGCCGCGGCTACACCTTC	CAISPGTGRGYTF
few	.	TRBJ1-2	TRBV5-1	TGCGCCAGCAGCTTGGACCGCATTACCTACACCTTC	CASSLDRITYTF
few	.	TRBJ1-6	TRBV3-1	TGTGCCAGCAGCCAAGGCCTCGGGGCCGGCTCACCCCTCCACTTT	CASSQGLGAGSPLHF
many	TRBD1	TRBJ1-6	TRBV7-2	TGTGCCAGCAGCTTTCAAGGGACAGGGAATTCACCCCTCCACTTT	CASSFQGTGNSPLHF
many	TRBD1	TRBJ1-1	TRBV20-1	TGCAGTGCTAGATCCGACAGGGTAGTTACTGAAGCTTTCTTT	CSARSDRVVTEAFF